This TCR beta chain came from a study of tumor-infiltrating lymphocytes in oesophageal squamous cell carcinoma. Inclusive of both ends, the CDR3 amounts to 18 amino acids. This clonotype has more than one count but fewer than ten. The conserved phenylalanine or tryptophan is not found at the CDR3 terminus, so this likely reflects a read error. The limits of the CDR3 on the DNA are not certain, so only TCRdb's listed CDR3 is given. TCRdb itself ran the PCR reads through MiXCR, one entry per CDR3 protein. The sample has tens of thousands of distinct CDR3 sequences; around 40% are singletons. Sequencing input: esophageal tumor tissue. This sequence joins TRBV12-3 or TRBV12-4 and TRBJ2-7; the table's D call, TRBD1, was not checked against the DNA. The clonotype was recovered from a male donor with esophageal squamous cell carcinoma. This CDR3 reads CASSLTSGGSNYGYTFGS.